This TCR beta chain was observed in a study of T cell responses to AZD1222 COVID-19 vaccine. V lost 6 bases and J 4 bases, leaving 6 bases between the germline ends. This CDR3 is 10 amino acids long. The germline V gene encodes CDR1 GTSNPN and CDR2 SVGIG (reference sequence). The table came from immunoSEQ multiplex PCR; TCRdb's copy has only in-frame clones and leaves some out. The sample consists of about 96,000 clones, roughly 90% of them appearing once. V gene TRBV30 combines with J gene TRBJ1-2; D is unresolved. The clonotype originates from an adult in good health. Source: peripheral blood, taken on day 0 of AZD1222 vaccination. The CDR3 protein is CACTPYGYTF. The CDR3 nucleotides read TGTGCCTGCACGCCCTATGGCTACACCTTC.